A selection of T cell receptor beta chains follows, all from one sample in a study of shared clonotypes between healthy human individuals. Sequencing used immunoSEQ multiplex PCR; TCRdb keeps in-frame clones, though not all of them. The repertoire holds 2 million to 2.5 million clones, with approximately 95% as singletons. Sample: naive CD4+ T cells from PBMCs. Every receptor here comes from a man younger than 35 in good health. Some clones in this sample may be carry-over from other donors' samples. CDR3s include the opening cysteine and the closing phenylalanine or tryptophan. D genes are given only for firm matches.

v_gene: TRBV7-2; d_gene: .; CDR3aa: CASSSFPEADTQYF
v_gene: TRBV5-1; d_gene: .; CDR3aa: CASSLDNEKLFF
v_gene: TRBV28; d_gene: .; CDR3aa: CASSLEGTLNTGELFF
v_gene: TRBV23-1; d_gene: TRBD2; CDR3aa: CASSQSPGGTDTQYF
v_gene: TRBV9; d_gene: TRBD2; CDR3aa: CASSVGLAGVRTDTQYF
v_gene: TRBV4-3; d_gene: TRBD1; CDR3aa: CASSQGDRVPGETQYF
v_gene: TRBV4-1; d_gene: .; CDR3aa: CASSQARGTGDTEAFF
v_gene: TRBV20-1; d_gene: .; CDR3aa: CSAMNREKLFF
v_gene: TRBV5-1; d_gene: TRBD2; CDR3aa: CASSRTSGSRDTQYF
v_gene: TRBV30; d_gene: TRBD2; CDR3aa: CAWSVPGLGRYNEQFF
v_gene: TRBV7-2; d_gene: .; CDR3aa: CASSLLKGNTEAFF
v_gene: TRBV28; d_gene: .; CDR3aa: CASSPMSDSWPQYF
v_gene: TRBV27; d_gene: .; CDR3aa: CASSPGYGYTF